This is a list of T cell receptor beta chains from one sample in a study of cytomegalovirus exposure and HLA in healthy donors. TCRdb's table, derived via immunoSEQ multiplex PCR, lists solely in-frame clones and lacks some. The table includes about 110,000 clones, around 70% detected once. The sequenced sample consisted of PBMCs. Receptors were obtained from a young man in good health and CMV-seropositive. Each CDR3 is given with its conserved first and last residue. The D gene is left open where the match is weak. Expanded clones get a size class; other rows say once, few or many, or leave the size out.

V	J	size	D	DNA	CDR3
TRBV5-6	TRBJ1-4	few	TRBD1	TGTGCCAGCAGCTTGTACGGGACAGAGCCTAAACTGTTTTTT	CASSLYGTEPKLFF
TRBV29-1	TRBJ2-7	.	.	TGCAGCGTTGCCCGCACCGGCTACGAGCAGTACTTC	CSVARTGYEQYF
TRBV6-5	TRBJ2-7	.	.	TGTGCCAGCCGAGACACAGCTATCTCCTACGAGCAGTACTTC	CASRDTAISYEQYF
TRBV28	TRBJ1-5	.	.	TGTGCCAGCAGTCGGGACTCCCGGCGCCCCCAGCCCCAGCATTTT	CASSRDSRRPQPQHF
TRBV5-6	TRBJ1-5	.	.	TGTGCCAGCAGCGCGGGGGCAGGGCTAAGCCAGCCCCAGCATTTT	CASSAGAGLSQPQHF
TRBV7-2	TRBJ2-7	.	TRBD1	TGTGCCAGCAGCCCGACAGGGGATCCCTACGAGCAGTACTTC	CASSPTGDPYEQYF
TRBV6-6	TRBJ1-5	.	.	TGTGCCAGCAGTTCTTTACAGTTTAGCAATCAGCCCCAGCATTTT	CASSSLQFSNQPQHF
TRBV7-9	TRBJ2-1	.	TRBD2	TGTGCCAGCAGCTTAGTTTGGGGGGGTAATGAGCAGTTCTTC	CASSLVWGGNEQFF
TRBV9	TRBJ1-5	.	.	TGTGCCAGCAGCGTAGGAGTAGTGACAGGAGAGAATCAGCCCCAGCATTTT	CASSVGVVTGENQPQHF
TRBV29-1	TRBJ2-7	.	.	TGCAGCGTTGAAACCTACTACGAGCAGTACTTC	CSVETYYEQYF
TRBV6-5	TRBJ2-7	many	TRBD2	TGTGCCAGCAGTTACTCTCGCGGGGGGGACTCCTACGAGCAGTACTTC	CASSYSRGGDSYEQYF
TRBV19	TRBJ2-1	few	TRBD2	TGTGCCAGTAGTATACCTGCGGGGGTCAATGAGCAGTTCTTC	CASSIPAGVNEQFF
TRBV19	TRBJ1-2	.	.	TGTGCCAGTAGTATCCAAGCAGGGGCCCGTGGCTACACCTTC	CASSIQAGARGYTF
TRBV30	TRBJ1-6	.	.	TGTGCCTTCGGGGTGAGAGGGAGGAATTCACCCCTCCACTTT	CAFGVRGRNSPLHF
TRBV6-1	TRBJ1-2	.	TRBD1	TGTGCCAGCAGTGAAGCGCGGACAGGGGGCTTCTACGGCTACACCTTC	CASSEARTGGFYGYTF
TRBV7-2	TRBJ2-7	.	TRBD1	TGTGCCAGCAGCTTAGGGACAGGGGCCTACGAGCAGTACTTC	CASSLGTGAYEQYF
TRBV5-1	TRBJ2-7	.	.	TGCGCCAGCAGGGAAGGAACGGGGGAGTCCTACGAGCAGTACTTC	CASREGTGESYEQYF
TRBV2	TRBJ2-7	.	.	TGTGCCAGCAGTGAAGCGCTTAGTCGGACAGCCAGACTTGAGGAATTCTACGAGCAGTACTTC	CASSEALSRTARLEEFYEQYF
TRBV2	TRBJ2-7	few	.	TGTGCCATGGTCCGGGACTCGTACTACGAGCAGTACTTC	CAMVRDSYYEQYF
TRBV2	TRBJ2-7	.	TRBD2	TGTGCCAGCAGCGGAGGGACTAGCGGGCCCTACGAGCAGTACTTC	CASSGGTSGPYEQYF
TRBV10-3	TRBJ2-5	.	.	TGTGCCATCAGTGAGTCCCAGGGAGAGACCCAGTACTTC	CAISESQGETQYF
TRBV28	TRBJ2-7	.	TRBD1	TGTGCCAGCAGCCTACAGGGGTACGAGCAGTACTTC	CASSLQGYEQYF
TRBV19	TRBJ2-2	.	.	TGTGCCAGTACGGGTGTCAGGACAGCTTACACCGGGGAGCTGTTTTTT	CASTGVRTAYTGELFF
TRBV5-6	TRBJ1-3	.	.	TGTGCCAGCAGCTTGCTTTCGCCCGAGAGCTCTGGAAACACCATATATTTT	CASSLLSPESSGNTIYF
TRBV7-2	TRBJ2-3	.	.	TGTGCCAGCGGCTTCGCAGTCACAGATACGCAGTATTTT	CASGFAVTDTQYF
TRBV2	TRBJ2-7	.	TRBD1	TGTGCCAGCGACAGGGACAGGAACGAGCAGTACTTC	CASDRDRNEQYF
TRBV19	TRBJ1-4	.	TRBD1	TGTGCCAGTGCGGACAGGGCCGCAACTAATGAAAAACTGTTTTTT	CASADRAATNEKLFF
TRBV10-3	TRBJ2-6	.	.	TGTGCCATCAATGGACAGCCCTCTGGGGCCAACGTCCTGACTTTC	CAINGQPSGANVLTF
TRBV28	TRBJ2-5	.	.	TGTGCCAGCAGTACCCTAGGTATTAGGGAGACCCAGTACTTC	CASSTLGIRETQYF
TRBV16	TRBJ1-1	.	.	TGTGCCAGCAGCCAATCAATAGGGGCAGGAGCTTTCTTT	CASSQSIGAGAFF
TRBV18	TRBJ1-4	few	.	TGTGCCAGCTCACGTGCGCGGGATGAAAAACTGTTTTTT	CASSRARDEKLFF
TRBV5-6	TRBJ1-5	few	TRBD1	TGTGCCAGCAGTTTAGGACAGGGCGGACAGCCCCAGCATTTT	CASSLGQGGQPQHF
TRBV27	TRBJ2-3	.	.	TGTGCCAGCAGTCCCAACACAGATACGCAGTATTTT	CASSPNTDTQYF
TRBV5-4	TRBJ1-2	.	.	TGTGCCAGCAGCTTGGTCCCCAGTTACTATGGCTACACCTTC	CASSLVPSYYGYTF
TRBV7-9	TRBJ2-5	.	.	TGTGCCAGCAGCTTCTTAGGGCAGGGGGGAATCCAAGAGACCCAGTACTTC	CASSFLGQGGIQETQYF
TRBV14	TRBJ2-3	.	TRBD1	TGTGCCAGCAGCCAACAGACAGGGTTTTCTGATACGCAGTATTTT	CASSQQTGFSDTQYF
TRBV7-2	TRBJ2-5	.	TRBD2	TGTGCCAGCAGCCCAAGCGGGGGGACCCAGTACTTC	CASSPSGGTQYF
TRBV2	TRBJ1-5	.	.	TGTGCCAGCAGCGAACTATTACAGTCTCAGCCCCAGCATTTT	CASSELLQSQPQHF
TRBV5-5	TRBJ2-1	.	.	TGTGCCAGCAGGATATGGGCAGGGGTAGGGAATGAGCAGTTCTTC	CASRIWAGVGNEQFF
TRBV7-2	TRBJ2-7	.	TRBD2	TGTGCCAGCAGCCCCGGACTAGCGGGGACCAAGCAGTACTTC	CASSPGLAGTKQYF
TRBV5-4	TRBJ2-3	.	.	TGTGCCAGCAGCTTGGCCAGGTCTGGGTTGGCAGATACGCAGTATTTT	CASSLARSGLADTQYF